One sample yielded the 27 T cell receptor beta chains listed below, sequenced in a study of identical twins. TCRdb processed the 5' RACE reads anew with MiXCR; each CDR3 protein has one entry. The table has about 720,000 distinct CDR3 sequences, around 8.6% seen once. These data are also associated with another study on yellow fever vaccine responses in identical twins.

The sequenced sample was PBMCs. The receptors here all came from a young woman in good health.

The CDR3 DNA reads as TGCAGTGCTAGAGGGACTAGCGGGGGCACCAGCTCCTACGAGCAGTACTTC. It yields the protein CSARGTSGGTSSYEQYF. The chain recombines TRBV20-1 with TRBJ2-7, with 13 bases lining up with TRBD2. The CDR3 is 17 amino acids. Germline V gene lookup returns CDR1 DFQATT and CDR2 SNEGSKA (reference sequence). V gave up 1 base and J gave up 0 bases; unmatched junction bases: 6.

The gene calls are TRBV20-1 and TRBJ2-7; the D gene is possibly TRBD2 (6 bases). This CDR3 region has 12 residues. From germline, CDR1 is DFQATT and CDR2 SNEGSKA (reference sequence). With 3 bases removed from V and 10 bases from J, the gap between germline ends came to 16 bases. The CDR3: CSARDIAVIQYF. The CDR3 coding sequence is TGCAGTGCTAGGGACATAGCGGTTATTCAGTACTTC.

This clonotype occurred many times. The rearrangement uses TRBV7-2 and TRBJ2-7; D perhaps matches TRBD1 (7 bases). V was pared by 5 bases and J by 4 bases, with 12 bases between. The CDR3 length is 13 residues. Germline-derived CDR1 and CDR2 are SGHTA and FQGNSA. The CDR3 loop reads CASSRDSGYEQYF. In DNA, the CDR3 is TGTGCCAGCAGCAGGGACAGCGGGTACGAGCAGTACTTC.

This clonotype was counted only a few times. V is TRBV12-3 or TRBV12-4 and J is TRBJ2-1, with a weak D call TRBD2 (6 bases). The ends were cut back, 3 bases at V and 7 bases at J, with 19 bases in the middle. The CDR3 covers 16 residues. This CDR3 is CASSLYEGRRANEQFF. The CDR3, as DNA: TGTGCCAGCAGTTTGTATGAGGGACGGAGGGCTAATGAGCAGTTCTTC.

The table lists this clonotype with a few counts. This chain uses TRBV2 with TRBJ2-2, with TRBD1 as a possible D gene (5 bases). From germline, CDR1 is SNHLY and CDR2 FYNNEI. The CDR3 is made up of 15 amino acids. Trimming removed 6 bases from V and 8 bases from J, with 19 bases in between. CDR3: CASRAGSSVGGELFF. Here the CDR3 DNA reads TGTGCCAGCAGGGCAGGGTCTTCTGTCGGAGGGGAGCTGTTTTTT.

This clonotype was picked up many times. The chain uses TRBV3-1 and TRBJ2-5; D unresolved. The CDR3 spans 13 residues. Germline lookup yields CDR1 LGHDT and CDR2 YNNKEL (reference sequence). The ends were cut back, 4 bases at V and 1 base at J, with 7 bases in the middle. The CDR3 bases are TGTGCCAGCAGCCTTAGACTCCAAGAGACCCAGTACTTC. Residues: CASSLRLQETQYF.

This clonotype was recorded a few times. The chain employs TRBV14 and TRBJ2-2; D ambiguous. Germline V CDR1 and CDR2: SGHDN, FVKESK. V dropped 3 bases and J dropped 2 bases, with 4 bases sitting between them. This CDR3 comprises 13 residues. The CDR3 bases are TGTGCCAGCAGCCAGTATAACACCGGGGAGCTGTTTTTT. Translated, it gives CASSQYNTGELFF.

This clonotype was counted ten times or more. The gene calls are TRBV4-3 and TRBJ2-2, with 8 bases identical to TRBD2. CDR3 length: 17 residues. Germline values: CDR1 LGHNA, CDR2 YSLEER. The J segment lost 6 bases and the V segment lost 8 bases, leaving 17 bases of the junction unmatched. CDR3 nucleotide sequence: TGCGCCAGCGCTAATCCGGGAGGGAAAAAGGTAGCCGGGGAGCTGTTTTTT. Encoded protein: CASANPGGKKVAGELFF.

J is TRBJ2-7 and V is TRBV3-1; possible D gene TRBD1, 5 bases. V was shortened by 4 bases and J by 0 bases, with 16 bases between the two germline ends. The CDR3 loop spans 16 amino acids. CDR1 is LGHDT and CDR2 is YNNKEL in the germline V gene (reference sequence). CDR3 residues: CASSRKGSESSYEQYF. CDR3 in DNA: TGTGCCAGCAGCCGTAAGGGGTCGGAGAGCTCCTACGAGCAGTACTTC.

As regards this clonotype: Germline is not matched at one junction end, which may reflect a read error. This CDR3 is CANSFRPSFADTQYF. As DNA, the CDR3 is TGTGCCAACAGTTTTCGCCCTAGCTTCGCAGATACGCAGTATTTT. The V and J genes are TRBV27 and TRBJ2-3, with D possibly being TRBD2 (5 bases). The CDR3 has 15 amino acids. Germline values: CDR1 MNHEY, CDR2 SMNVEV (reference sequence).

This clonotype was detected ten times or more. The chain couples TRBV24-1 to TRBJ2-1; 10 bases line up with TRBD1. The V segment lost 3 bases and the J segment 3 bases; nucleotides outside the gene matches: 4. CDR3 length: 16 residues. The germline V gene encodes CDR1 KGHDR and CDR2 SFDVKD. CDR3 loop: CATSDTDRGLYNEQFF. The CDR3 DNA reads TGTGCCACCAGTGATACAGACAGGGGGCTCTACAATGAGCAGTTCTTC.

There are a few counts of this clonotype. The chain carries TRBV6-2 or TRBV6-3 and TRBJ2-7, with TRBD1 identical over 8 bases. The CDR3 extends over 16 amino acids. Germline V gene data show CDR1 as MNHEY and CDR2 as SVGEGT. The junction had 7 bases not matched to a gene; V was cut back by 0 bases and J by 3 bases. The CDR3 reads CASSYSGTGGIYEQYF. The CDR3 coding sequence is TGTGCCAGCAGTTACTCAGGGACAGGAGGAATCTACGAGCAGTACTTC.

In this sample, this clonotype turned up many times. The V call is TRBV4-2, the J call TRBJ2-7; the D gene is possibly TRBD2 (6 bases). This CDR3 is 14 amino acids long. V was shortened by 1 base and J by 6 bases, with 13 bases between the two germline ends. CDR1 and CDR2 (germline): LGHNA, YNFKEQ. CDR3 loop: CASSQGAGRLEQYF. CDR3 bases: TGTGCCAGCAGCCAAGGAGCGGGCCGGCTCGAGCAGTACTTC.

This chain uses TRBV11-1 with TRBJ2-1, with D unclear. The CDR3 sequence is 13 residues long. Trimming removed 5 bases from V and 8 bases from J, with 13 bases in between. Germline V CDR1 and CDR2: SGHAT, FQDESV (reference sequence). The CDR3 reads CASSGVRVDEQFF. CDR3 nucleotide sequence: TGTGCCAGCAGCGGCGTTCGTGTGGATGAGCAGTTCTTC.

The rearrangement joins TRBV30 to TRBJ2-7, with D possibly matching TRBD2 (6 bases). CDR1 is GTSNPN, CDR2 SVGIG, per germline (reference sequence). V was clipped by 2 bases and J by 2 bases, with 13 bases between them. The CDR3 contains 14 residues. The CDR3 reads CAWSIGGPAYEQYF. In nucleotides, the CDR3 is TGTGCCTGGAGTATTGGAGGGCCTGCCTACGAGCAGTACTTC.

CDR3 coding DNA: TGCGCCAGCAGCGTCAAAAACAGGGAAGAGGGCATTCAGTACTTC. It yields the protein CASSVKNREEGIQYF. The genes are TRBV5-1 and TRBJ2-4; D is perhaps TRBD1 (6 bases). V gave up 4 bases and J gave up 9 bases, with 20 bases separating them. Germline CDR1 SGHRS, CDR2 YFSETQ. CDR3 length equals 15 residues.

V gene TRBV7-2 combines with J gene TRBJ2-7, with 13 bases fitting TRBD2. Germline V gene sequence: CDR1 SGHTA, CDR2 FQGNSA. The CDR3 sequence is 15 residues long. V dropped 6 bases and J dropped 2; count of bases not matched to a gene: 4. CDR3 region: CASRRGTSGTYEQYF. CDR3 in DNA: TGTGCCAGCAGGCGAGGGACTAGCGGGACCTACGAGCAGTACTTC.

The rearrangement links TRBV28 to TRBJ2-5; a possible D gene is TRBD2 (5 bases). V lost 8 bases to trimming and J lost 7 bases, with 20 bases between them. Germline V gene lookup returns CDR1 MDHEN and CDR2 SYDVKM. The CDR3 totals 14 residues. In DNA, the CDR3 is TGTGCCAGCCTGTCCCCTCGGCCGGCGGGGACCCAGTACTTC. This gives the protein CASLSPRPAGTQYF. The whole variable domain, filled in from reference TRBV28 and TRBJ2-5, reads DVKVTQSSRYLVKRTGEKVFLECVQDMDHENMFWYRQDPGLGLRLIYFSYDVKMKEKGDIPEGYSVSREKKERFSLILESASTNQTSMYLCASLSPRPAGTQYFGPGTRLLVL.

This clonotype was seen a handful of times. CDR3: CSASDKGQGNLYEQYF. The CDR3 nucleotides read TGCAGTGCCTCAGACAAGGGACAGGGCAATCTCTACGAGCAGTACTTC. This chain links TRBV20-1 with TRBJ2-7; 9 nucleotides agree with TRBD1. V was pared by 6 bases and J by 3 bases, with 15 bases of the junction left unmatched. Germline V gene lookup returns CDR1 DFQATT and CDR2 SNEGSKA (reference sequence). This CDR3 has 16 residues.

This clonotype occurred a few times. The V and J genes are TRBV6-5 and TRBJ2-7; D perhaps matches TRBD1 (7 bases). There are 15 residues in the CDR3. Trimming pared 4 bases from V and 3 bases from J, leaving 16 bases between. Per germline, CDR1 MNHEY and CDR2 SVGAGI. In DNA, the CDR3 is TGTGCCAGCAGTTCCAGACAGGGACTCAACTACGAGCAGTACTTC. Translated, it gives CASSSRQGLNYEQYF.

This clonotype occurred many times. The chain links TRBV7-3 to TRBJ1-1, with D possibly TRBD1 on 5 matching bases. Germline assignment: CDR1 SGHTA and CDR2 FQGTGA. CDR3 size: 13 residues. Between the trimmed V and J ends, which lost 0 bases and 7 bases, there was a span of 9 bases. CDR3 sequence: CASSLTRGSEAFF. CDR3 coding DNA: TGTGCCAGCAGCTTAACTCGGGGGAGTGAAGCTTTCTTT.

The V and J genes are TRBV6-5 and TRBJ2-5, with TRBD2 matching over 10 bases. With 8 bases clipped from V and 11 bases from J, the junction kept 8 bases outside the gene matches. CDR1 MNHEY and CDR2 SVGAGI come from the germline V gene. The CDR3 contains 12 residues. CDR3 amino acids: CASRLAGSRQYF. The CDR3 DNA is TGTGCCAGCCGACTAGCGGGTTCGAGACAGTACTTC.

Ten or more counts support this clonotype. CDR3 sequence: CASSSPLVGKLFF. CDR3 coding DNA: TGTGCCAGCAGTTCCCCCTTGGTAGGAAAACTGTTTTTT. The rearrangement joins TRBV12-3 or TRBV12-4 to TRBJ1-4; D not certain. CDR3 length equals 13 residues. V was shortened by 4 bases and J by 10 bases, with 13 bases between the two germline ends.

This rearrangement joins TRBV27 to TRBJ2-1; 8 bases map to TRBD2. This CDR3 has 19 residues. J lost 10 bases, V lost 8 bases, and 28 bases had no gene match. CDR1 MNHEY and CDR2 SMNVEV come from the germline V gene (reference sequence). The CDR3 here is CASSALLRDKSRGDAEQFF. The CDR3 coding sequence is TGTGCCAGCTCCGCACTATTGAGGGATAAATCGCGGGGGGACGCAGAGCAGTTCTTC.

This clonotype was found a few times. The rearrangement joins TRBV4-2 to TRBJ2-3; D may be TRBD2 (5 bases). The CDR3 sequence is 17 residues long. Trimming left V 1 base short and J 2 bases short, with 16 bases between. CDR1 and CDR2 (germline): LGHNA, YNFKEQ. The CDR3 nucleotides are TGTGCCAGCAGCCAAGCGGAGGCTAGCTCGCCCACAGATACGCAGTATTTT. It is translated as CASSQAEASSPTDTQYF.

This clonotype has a count of ten or more. The rearrangement uses TRBV4-2 and TRBJ1-2; D might be TRBD1 (5 bases). The V gene lost 0 bases and the J gene lost 4 bases, with 9 bases spanning the gap. Per the germline V gene, CDR1 is LGHNA and CDR2 is YNFKEQ. The CDR3 sequence is 14 residues long. This CDR3 is CASSQEVGGYGYTF. For the CDR3, the DNA is TGTGCCAGCAGCCAAGAGGTGGGGGGCTATGGCTACACCTTC.

This clonotype was seen ten or more times. CDR3 sequence (DNA): TGTGCCACCAGCAGAGATTCCAGGGGGCTCGATAATGAAAAACTGTTTTTT. Translated: CATSRDSRGLDNEKLFF. The rearrangement joins TRBV15 to TRBJ1-4; TRBD1 aligns across 8 bases. Germline V gene sequence: CDR1 LNHNV, CDR2 YYDKDF (reference sequence). The CDR3 consists of 17 residues. The V segment lost 0 bases and the J segment 4 bases; nucleotides outside the gene matches: 7.